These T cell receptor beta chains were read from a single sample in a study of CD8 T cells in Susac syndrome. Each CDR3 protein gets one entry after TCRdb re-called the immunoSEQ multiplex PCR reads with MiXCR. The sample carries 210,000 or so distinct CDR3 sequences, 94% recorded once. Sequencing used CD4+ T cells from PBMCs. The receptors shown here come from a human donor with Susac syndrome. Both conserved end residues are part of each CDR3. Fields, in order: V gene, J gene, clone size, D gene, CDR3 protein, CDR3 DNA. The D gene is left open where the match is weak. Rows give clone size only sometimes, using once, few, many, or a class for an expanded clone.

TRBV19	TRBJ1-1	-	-	CASSIGRSMNTEAFF	TGTGCCAGTAGTATAGGTCGGAGCATGAACACTGAAGCTTTCTTT
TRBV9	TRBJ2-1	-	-	CASSVARENEQFF	TGTGCCAGCAGCGTAGCTAGGGAAAATGAGCAGTTCTTC
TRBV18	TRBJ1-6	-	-	CASSPGRRDNSPLHF	TGTGCCAGCTCACCTGGTCGACGGGATAATTCACCCCTCCACTTT
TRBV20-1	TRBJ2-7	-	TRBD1	CSARSGQVTYEQYF	TGCAGTGCTAGATCCGGACAGGTAACATACGAGCAGTACTTC
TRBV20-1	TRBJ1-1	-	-	CSARAAGGITEAFF	TGCAGTGCTAGAGCGGCGGGGGGCATCACTGAAGCTTTCTTT
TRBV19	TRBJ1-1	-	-	CASSMGGGAVTEAFF	TGTGCCAGTAGTATGGGGGGGGGCGCCGTCACTGAAGCTTTCTTT
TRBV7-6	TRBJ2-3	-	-	CASSFRADTQYF	TGTGCCAGCAGCTTCAGAGCAGATACGCAGTATTTT
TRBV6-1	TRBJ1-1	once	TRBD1	CASYPTGGEFDTEAFF	TGTGCCAGCTATCCAACAGGGGGCGAATTTGACACTGAAGCTTTCTTT
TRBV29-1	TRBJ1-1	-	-	CSVADRPNTEAFF	TGCAGCGTAGCTGACAGGCCGAACACTGAAGCTTTCTTT
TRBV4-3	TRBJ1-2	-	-	CASSQATALEVYGYTF	TGCGCCAGCAGCCAAGCTACGGCACTAGAGGTCTATGGCTACACCTTC
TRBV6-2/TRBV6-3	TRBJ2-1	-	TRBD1	CASIRTGGGEQFF	TGTGCCAGCATAAGGACAGGGGGAGGTGAGCAGTTCTTC
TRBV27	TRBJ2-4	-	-	CASSQGQTKNIQYF	TGTGCCAGCAGCCAAGGACAGACCAAAAACATTCAGTACTTC
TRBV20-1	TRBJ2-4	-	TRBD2	CSAESSGGLLKNIQYF	TGCAGTGCTGAGTCTAGCGGGGGGTTACTCAAAAACATTCAGTACTTC
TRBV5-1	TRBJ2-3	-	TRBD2	CASSPPSGDPDTQYF	TGCGCCAGCAGCCCACCTAGCGGGGATCCAGATACGCAGTATTTT
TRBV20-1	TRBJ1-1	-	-	CSARDLLVGMNTEAFF	TGCAGTGCTAGAGATTTATTAGTAGGGATGAACACTGAAGCTTTCTTT
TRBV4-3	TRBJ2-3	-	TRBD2	CASSQDTSGGAFRADTQYF	TGCGCCAGCAGCCAGGATACTAGCGGGGGGGCCTTTAGAGCAGATACGCAGTATTTT
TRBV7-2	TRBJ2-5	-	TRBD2	CASSPQRGASQETQYF	TGTGCCAGCAGCCCTCAGCGGGGGGCCTCCCAAGAGACCCAGTACTTC
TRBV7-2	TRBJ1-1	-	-	CASSLLGGRDTEAFF	TGTGCCAGCAGCTTACTTGGGGGGCGCGACACTGAAGCTTTCTTT
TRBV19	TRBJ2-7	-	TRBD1	CASSLTGTVPYEQYF	TGTGCCAGTAGCTTGACCGGGACAGTTCCCTACGAGCAGTACTTC
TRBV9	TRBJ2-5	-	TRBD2	CASSIRGGGDQETQYF	TGTGCCAGCAGCATCAGGGGCGGGGGGGACCAAGAGACCCAGTACTTC
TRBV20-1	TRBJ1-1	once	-	CSASRDGNTEAFF	TGCAGTGCTAGCCGGGACGGGAACACTGAAGCTTTCTTT
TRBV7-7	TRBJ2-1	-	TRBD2	CASGLSAGSHEQFF	TGTGCTAGCGGGTTATCCGCAGGGAGCCATGAGCAGTTCTTC
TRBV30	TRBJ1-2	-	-	CASGGQNNNYGYTF	TGTGCCTCGGGGGGGCAGAACAATAACTATGGCTACACCTTC
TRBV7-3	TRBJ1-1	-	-	CASSPYIITEAFF	TGTGCCAGCTCACCATATATCATCACTGAAGCTTTCTTT
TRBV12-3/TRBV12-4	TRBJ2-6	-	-	CASSLRGHPGANVLTF	TGTGCCAGCAGTTTACGGGGACACCCTGGGGCCAACGTCCTGACTTTC
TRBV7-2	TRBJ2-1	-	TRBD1	CASSLSGDRGRHEQFF	TGTGCCAGCAGCTTATCGGGGGACAGGGGGCGTCATGAGCAGTTCTTC
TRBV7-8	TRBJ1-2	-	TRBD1	CASSLRLPGTGRGYTF	TGTGCCAGCAGCTTACGCTTGCCGGGGACAGGGCGAGGCTACACCTTC
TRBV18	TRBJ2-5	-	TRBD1	CASSPFGTGPPQETQYF	TGTGCCAGCTCACCATTTGGGACAGGGCCCCCACAAGAGACCCAGTACTTC
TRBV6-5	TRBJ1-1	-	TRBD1	CASGSTGGDTEAFF	TGTGCCAGCGGCTCCACAGGGGGGGACACTGAAGCTTTCTTT
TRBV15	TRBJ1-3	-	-	CATDRSGNTIYF	TGTGCCACCGACCGGTCTGGAAACACCATATATTTT
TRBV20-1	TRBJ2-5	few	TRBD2	CSAGTSGDQETQYF	TGCAGTGCCGGGACTAGCGGGGACCAAGAGACCCAGTACTTC
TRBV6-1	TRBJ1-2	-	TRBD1	CASSEVRGKENYGYTF	TGTGCCAGCAGTGAGGTCAGGGGGAAGGAAAACTATGGCTACACCTTC